This TCR beta chain was recovered during a study of blood T cell repertoires in COVID-19. Losses at the gene ends were 1 base for V and 3 bases for J; bases not matched to a gene: 9. Germline CDR1 and CDR2: SEHNR and FQNEAQ (reference sequence). This CDR3 spans 18 amino acids. This clone occurred once. Data came from immunoSEQ multiplex PCR; TCRdb stores just in-frame clones and leaves some out. The data show about 260,000 clones, approximately 92% seen once. The TCR comes from a person in their late teens or twenties with COVID-19, enrolled during active disease. This chain joins TRBV7-9 and TRBJ2-2, with TRBD1 identical over 9 bases. The source material was peripheral blood. CDR3 loop: CASSLGDGGQGDTGELFF. The DNA for the CDR3 is TGTGCCAGCAGCTTAGGGGATGGGGGACAGGGCGACACCGGGGAGCTGTTTTTT.